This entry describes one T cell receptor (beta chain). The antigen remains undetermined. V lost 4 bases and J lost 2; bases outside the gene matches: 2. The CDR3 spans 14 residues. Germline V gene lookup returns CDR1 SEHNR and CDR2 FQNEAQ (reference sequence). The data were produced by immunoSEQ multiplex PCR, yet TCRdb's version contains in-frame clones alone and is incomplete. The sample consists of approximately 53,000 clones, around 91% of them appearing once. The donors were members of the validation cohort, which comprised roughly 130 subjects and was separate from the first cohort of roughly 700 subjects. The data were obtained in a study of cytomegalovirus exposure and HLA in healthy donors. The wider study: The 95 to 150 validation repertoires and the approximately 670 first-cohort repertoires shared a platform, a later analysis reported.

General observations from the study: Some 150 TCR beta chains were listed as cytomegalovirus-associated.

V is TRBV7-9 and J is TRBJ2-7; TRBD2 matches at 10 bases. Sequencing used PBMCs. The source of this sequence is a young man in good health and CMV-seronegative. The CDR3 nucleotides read TGTGCCAGCAGCTCTGGACTAGCGGCCTACGAGCAGTACTTC. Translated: CASSSGLAAYEQYF.